A selection of T cell receptor beta chains follows, all from one sample in a study of control samples from healthy donors and cancer patients. Using immunoSEQ multiplex PCR, the repertoire was profiled, and TCRdb retains in-frame clones only, with some absent. The sample carries under 200,000 clones, approximately 94% recorded once. Input material: PBMCs. These receptor sequences come from a man between 60 and 70 years old with colorectal cancer. The CDR3 runs from the conserved cysteine through the conserved F or W. A D gene is named only where the DNA matches it firmly. Where a row states a size, it is once, few, many or the class of an expanded clone; other rows omit it.

d_gene: .
j_gene: TRBJ2-5
abundance: .
v_gene: TRBV3-1/TRBV3-2
CDR3nt: TGTGCCAGCAGCTCCGGGATACAAGAGACCCAGTACTTC
CDR3aa: CASSSGIQETQYF

d_gene: TRBD2
j_gene: TRBJ2-5
abundance: .
v_gene: TRBV7-6
CDR3nt: TGTGCCAGCAGCTTAGCCCTGACTAGCACGGAGACCCAGTACTTC
CDR3aa: CASSLALTSTETQYF

d_gene: .
j_gene: TRBJ2-2
abundance: .
v_gene: TRBV28
CDR3nt: TGTGCCAGCAGTCCCCCCGGGGGCCCCGGGGAGCTGTTTTTT
CDR3aa: CASSPPGGPGELFF

d_gene: TRBD1
j_gene: TRBJ1-1
abundance: .
v_gene: TRBV19
CDR3nt: TGTGCCAGTAGTATAGGACAGGGGATTGGAGCTTTCTTT
CDR3aa: CASSIGQGIGAFF

d_gene: .
j_gene: TRBJ1-2
abundance: .
v_gene: TRBV7-9
CDR3nt: TGTGCCAGCAGAAAAGGGGCGCAAGTTAACTATGGCTACACCTTC
CDR3aa: CASRKGAQVNYGYTF

d_gene: .
j_gene: TRBJ2-7
abundance: .
v_gene: TRBV30
CDR3nt: TGTGCCTGGAGTGGCCAGGGTGGGAACGAGCAGTACTTC
CDR3aa: CAWSGQGGNEQYF

d_gene: .
j_gene: TRBJ1-1
abundance: .
v_gene: TRBV5-4
CDR3nt: TGTGCCAGCAGCTTGTCTCAGAACACTGAAGCTTTCTTT
CDR3aa: CASSLSQNTEAFF

d_gene: TRBD1
j_gene: TRBJ1-1
abundance: .
v_gene: TRBV19
CDR3nt: TGTGCCAGTAGTATTCGGGCAGGGGGCGGAAACACTGAAGCTTTCTTT
CDR3aa: CASSIRAGGGNTEAFF

d_gene: .
j_gene: TRBJ1-1
abundance: once
v_gene: TRBV4-1
CDR3nt: TGCGCCAGCAGCCAAGAATTGAACACTGAAGCTTTCTTT
CDR3aa: CASSQELNTEAFF

d_gene: TRBD2
j_gene: TRBJ2-1
abundance: .
v_gene: TRBV4-1
CDR3nt: TGCGCCAGCAGCCAAGATGAATGGCGGGGGGGATACAATGAGCAGTTCTTC
CDR3aa: CASSQDEWRGGYNEQFF

d_gene: .
j_gene: TRBJ2-7
abundance: .
v_gene: TRBV9
CDR3nt: TGTGCCAGCAGCGTAGGAGACACCACCTACGAGCAGTACTTC
CDR3aa: CASSVGDTTYEQYF

d_gene: TRBD2
j_gene: TRBJ2-3
abundance: .
v_gene: TRBV27
CDR3nt: TGTGCCAGCAGTTTAACGGCTAGCGGGGTGTCAGATACGCAGTATTTT
CDR3aa: CASSLTASGVSDTQYF

d_gene: .
j_gene: TRBJ1-6
abundance: .
v_gene: TRBV30
CDR3nt: TGTGCCGGGGGGGGCCAAGGGTACAATTCACCCCTCCACTTT
CDR3aa: CAGGGQGYNSPLHF

d_gene: .
j_gene: TRBJ1-1
abundance: .
v_gene: TRBV3-1/TRBV3-2
CDR3nt: TGTGCCAGCAGCCGGCGAGGAGAGGACACTGAAGCTTTCTTT
CDR3aa: CASSRRGEDTEAFF

d_gene: TRBD2
j_gene: TRBJ2-2
abundance: .
v_gene: TRBV4-1
CDR3nt: TGCGCCAGCAGCCAAGAGCTACTAGCGGGCTCCGGGGAGCTGTTTTTT
CDR3aa: CASSQELLAGSGELFF

d_gene: .
j_gene: TRBJ1-5
abundance: .
v_gene: TRBV7-2
CDR3nt: TGTGCCAGCAGCTTAGAACCCAGAAATCAGCCCCAGCATTTT
CDR3aa: CASSLEPRNQPQHF

d_gene: TRBD1
j_gene: TRBJ2-1
abundance: .
v_gene: TRBV5-6
CDR3nt: TGTGCCAGCATCTTATCCAGGGGGCCCTACAATGAGCAGTTCTTC
CDR3aa: CASILSRGPYNEQFF

d_gene: .
j_gene: TRBJ2-5
abundance: .
v_gene: TRBV12-3/TRBV12-4
CDR3nt: TGTGCCAGCAGTTCGCAGGGGCTGGAGACCCAGTACTTC
CDR3aa: CASSSQGLETQYF

d_gene: TRBD1
j_gene: TRBJ1-2
abundance: .
v_gene: TRBV3-1/TRBV3-2
CDR3nt: TGTGCCAGCAGCCAACCCAGGGGGCAGCACTATGGCTACACCTTC
CDR3aa: CASSQPRGQHYGYTF

d_gene: TRBD2
j_gene: TRBJ2-1
abundance: once
v_gene: TRBV7-6
CDR3nt: TGTGCCAGCAGCCCAGGGGCGGGAGGCCCCTACAATGAGCAGTTCTTC
CDR3aa: CASSPGAGGPYNEQFF

d_gene: .
j_gene: TRBJ2-7
abundance: .
v_gene: TRBV29-1
CDR3nt: TGCAGCGTTGTCACACCCTACGAGCAGTACTTC
CDR3aa: CSVVTPYEQYF

d_gene: .
j_gene: TRBJ1-1
abundance: .
v_gene: TRBV19
CDR3nt: TGTGCCAGTAGTATGGGAGTAGGGGTTATGAACACTGAAGCTTTCTTT
CDR3aa: CASSMGVGVMNTEAFF

d_gene: .
j_gene: TRBJ1-1
abundance: .
v_gene: TRBV3-1/TRBV3-2
CDR3nt: TGTGCCAGCAGCCAGCCCCCATGGAACACTGAAGCTTTCTTT
CDR3aa: CASSQPPWNTEAFF

d_gene: .
j_gene: TRBJ1-2
abundance: .
v_gene: TRBV6-5
CDR3nt: TGTGCCACGTACCTTGGGCAGGGAGGGATATATGGCTACACCTTC
CDR3aa: CATYLGQGGIYGYTF

d_gene: .
j_gene: TRBJ1-3
abundance: few
v_gene: TRBV4-1
CDR3nt: TGCGCCAGCAGCCAAGAAAGTTTCTCTGGAAACACCATATATTTT
CDR3aa: CASSQESFSGNTIYF

d_gene: .
j_gene: TRBJ1-3
abundance: .
v_gene: TRBV6-1
CDR3nt: TGTGCCAGCAGTGACCCAGGGGTCTCTGGAAACACCATATATTTT
CDR3aa: CASSDPGVSGNTIYF

d_gene: .
j_gene: TRBJ1-1
abundance: once
v_gene: TRBV3-1/TRBV3-2
CDR3nt: TGTGCCAGCAGCCAAGGCAGGGGAGTCACTGAAGCTTTCTTT
CDR3aa: CASSQGRGVTEAFF

d_gene: TRBD2
j_gene: TRBJ2-5
abundance: .
v_gene: TRBV7-2
CDR3nt: TGTGCCAGCAGCTTAGTCAGCGGGGGGACTCTTTGGGCCCAGTACTTC
CDR3aa: CASSLVSGGTLWAQYF

d_gene: .
j_gene: TRBJ1-1
abundance: .
v_gene: TRBV6-4
CDR3nt: TGTGCCAGCAAGACCGCACTAGGGAGCACTGAAGCTTTCTTT
CDR3aa: CASKTALGSTEAFF

d_gene: .
j_gene: TRBJ2-5
abundance: .
v_gene: TRBV3-1/TRBV3-2
CDR3nt: TGTGCCAGCAGCCAACAGACAGGCCCCGGGACCCAGTACTTC
CDR3aa: CASSQQTGPGTQYF

d_gene: TRBD1
j_gene: TRBJ1-2
abundance: .
v_gene: TRBV3-1/TRBV3-2
CDR3nt: TGTGCCAGCAGCCCTTTGCGGGACAGGGTGAACTATGGCTACACCTTC
CDR3aa: CASSPLRDRVNYGYTF

d_gene: TRBD1
j_gene: TRBJ1-2
abundance: .
v_gene: TRBV2
CDR3nt: TGTGCCAGCAGTGAACATGGGACAGGACCAGACTATGGCTACACCTTC
CDR3aa: CASSEHGTGPDYGYTF

d_gene: .
j_gene: TRBJ2-7
abundance: .
v_gene: TRBV27
CDR3nt: TGTGCCAGCAGCCCCCACCGATCCTACGAGCAGTACTTC
CDR3aa: CASSPHRSYEQYF

d_gene: TRBD1
j_gene: TRBJ1-1
abundance: once
v_gene: TRBV5-1
CDR3nt: TGCGCCAGCAGCTTGGTCCAGGGGGACACTGAAGCTTTCTTT
CDR3aa: CASSLVQGDTEAFF

d_gene: TRBD1
j_gene: TRBJ2-2
abundance: .
v_gene: TRBV7-2
CDR3nt: TGTGCCAGCAGCTTAACCGGACAGGCGAACACCGGGGAGCTGTTTTTT
CDR3aa: CASSLTGQANTGELFF

d_gene: .
j_gene: TRBJ2-7
abundance: .
v_gene: TRBV25-1
CDR3nt: TGTGCCAGCAATACAGGGCCCTACGAGCAGTACTTC
CDR3aa: CASNTGPYEQYF

d_gene: .
j_gene: TRBJ1-4
abundance: .
v_gene: TRBV10-3
CDR3nt: TGTGCCATCAGTGAAGGTCACAATGAAAAACTGTTTTTT
CDR3aa: CAISEGHNEKLFF

d_gene: TRBD1
j_gene: TRBJ2-5
abundance: .
v_gene: TRBV6-5
CDR3nt: TGTGCCAGCAGTATACAGGGGGCGATCTTGGAGACCCAGTACTTC
CDR3aa: CASSIQGAILETQYF